This T cell receptor beta chain was identified in a study of OX40 agonist ivuxolimab in advanced cancers. Concerning the study at large: Ivuxolimab was a fully human IgG2 agonistic monoclonal antibody targeting the costimulatory receptor OX40 (CD134). Among the roughly 54 dose-escalation patients, approximately 20 had hepatocellular carcinoma, some 15 melanoma, 9 renal cell carcinoma and 9 head and neck cancer. Intravenous ivuxolimab was administered to patients every 2 weeks at six dose levels: 0.01, 0.1, 0.3, 1.5, 3 and 10 mg/kg. Three dose-escalation patients achieved partial responses, one with hepatocellular carcinoma and two with cutaneous melanoma. The purpose of peripheral TCRbeta sequencing was to test whether ivuxolimab changed TCR sequence diversity and led to clonal T-cell expansion. Prior anti-PD-1, anti-PD-L1 or anti-CTLA-4 therapy was permitted, and roughly two fifths of dose-escalation patients had received checkpoint inhibitors. The monotherapy dose-escalation portion (N of about 50 patients) of the phase I ivuxolimab trial is reported in the paper. In the dose-escalation cohort, roughly 82% of patients were male, and the mean age was roughly 56 years with a range of roughly 20 to 80. Results and caveats for the whole study, not just this receptor: At doses of 0.1 to 3.0 mg/kg, clonal expansion of both CD4+ and CD8+ T cells in blood was seen between baseline and week 6. On average, CD8+ T cells showed more expanded clones than CD4+ T cells after ivuxolimab. In partial responders in the 0.1-3.0 mg/kg groups, normalized peripheral clonal expansion was found to be among the lowest, especially among CD8+ T cells. The antigen specificity of the peripheral T cells that underwent clonal expansion was not determined. Low levels of normalized T-cell clonal expansion were also seen in some nonresponding patients.

Genomic DNA was extracted from sorted cells for sequencing of the TCRbeta CDR3 region. The immunoSEQ Assay was used to sequence the TCRbeta CDR3 regions. TCRdb obtained this table from immuneACCESS and retained in-frame rearrangements with V and J assigned. These tables miss some clones; where compared with another copy, unresolved V genes account for less than half of the shortfall, and the remainder is unexplained. In all, the sample holds over 45,000 clones, and roughly 86% of those were seen once. Approximately 1% of the sample belongs to the ten largest clones. The trial excluded patients who had a history of autoimmune disease or were on systemic immunosuppression. Peripheral blood for TCR sequencing was collected from all dose cohorts at baseline, on cycle 4 day 1, and on cycle 7 day 1. The samples were drawn from a first-in-human, open-label, multicenter phase I dose-escalation trial of ivuxolimab. Adults with locally advanced or metastatic melanoma, renal cell, hepatocellular, or head and neck squamous cell carcinoma were enrolled in the trial. Before TCR sequencing, CD4+ T cells and CD8+ T cells were sorted from peripheral blood as separate populations.

Concerning this clone: Its antigen remains unidentified. No much larger clone exists at a distance of one base, and base qualities are not known.

Here V drops 1 base and J drops 2 bases, and the junction holds 5 bases not matched to any gene. The germline V gene provides CDR1 SGHVS and CDR2 FQNEAQ. From its cysteine to its phenylalanine, the CDR3 spans 15 amino acids. Of the read, only the CDR3 DNA is kept; its 45 bases are in frame from base 1. Specimen: CD4+ or CD8+ T cells sorted from blood, collected in a trial of the OX40 agonist ivuxolimab. The source of this sequence is an adult with an advanced solid tumor such as melanoma, head and neck, liver or kidney cancer. The sequence links TRBV7-8 to TRBJ2-7; a stretch of 7 junction bases matches TRBD2. Read as DNA, the sequence is TGTGCCAGCAGCTTAGTTTCTGGGGGGGCCTACGAGCAGTACTTC. It encodes CASSLVSGGAYEQYF. The CDR3, completed at both ends by the reference TRBV7-8 and TRBJ2-7 genes, gives the full variable domain GAGVSQSPRYKVAKRGQDVALRCDPISGHVSLFWYQQALGQGPEFLTYFQNEAQLDKSGLPSDRFFAERPEGSVSTLKIQRTQQEDSAVYLCASSLVSGGAYEQYFGPGTRLTVT.